One sample yielded the 2 T cell receptor beta chains listed below, sequenced in a study of blood T cell repertoires in COVID-19. The protocol was immunoSEQ multiplex PCR, while the TCRdb copy is restricted to in-frame clones and leaves out a portion. The data show about 190,000 clones, about nine tenths seen once. Sequencing input: peripheral blood. These receptors were taken from a man younger than 40 with acute or convalescent COVID-19.

The CDR3 loop reads CASSRSRKLNYGYTF. The CDR3 nucleotides read TGTGCCAGTAGTAGATCCCGTAAGCTTAACTATGGCTACACCTTC. The chain couples TRBV19 to TRBJ1-2; D not resolved. V gave up 4 bases and J gave up 1 base, with 13 bases separating them. This CDR3 is 15 amino acids long. Germline V gene lookup returns CDR1 LNHDA and CDR2 SQIVND (reference sequence).

This rearrangement joins TRBV7-8 to TRBJ2-7, with 8 nucleotides matching TRBD1. The germline CDR1 and CDR2 sequences are SGHVS and FQNEAQ. The CDR3 spans 15 residues. V gave up 3 bases and J gave up 8 bases; unmatched junction bases: 12. The CDR3 loop is CASSFGQGGGSQQYF. The CDR3 region has the DNA TGTGCCAGCAGCTTCGGACAGGGCGGAGGATCGCAGCAGTACTTC.